A selection of T cell receptor beta chains follows, all from one sample in a study of T cells in Graves' hyperthyroidism and ophthalmopathy. TCRdb re-called the multiplex PCR reads through MiXCR, storing one row per CDR3 protein. The table lists about 350,000 distinct CDR3 sequences, roughly 13% of them singletons, with around 23% in the top ten. Sequenced sample: blood. The source is a woman under 40 with Graves' hyperthyroidism. Each CDR3 is given with its conserved first and last residue. D genes are given only for firm matches. Expanded clones are given a class, and other clones once, few, many or no size at all.

d_gene,len,v_gene,j_gene,abundance,CDR3aa,CDR3nt
NA,13,TRBV2,TRBJ2-3,many,CASSEWSTDTQYF,TGTGCCAGCAGTGAATGGAGCACAGATACGCAGTATTTT
NA,15,TRBV20-1,TRBJ2-3,many,CSASPLGNYTDTQYF,TGCAGTGCTAGCCCACTGGGTAACTACACAGATACGCAGTATTTT
TRBD2,15,TRBV6-1,TRBJ2-1,many,CAISGREGSYNEQFF,TGTGCAATCAGCGGGCGGGAGGGTTCCTACAATGAGCAGTTCTTC
TRBD1,13,TRBV20-1,TRBJ1-5,many,CSAAETGSQPQHF,TGCAGTGCTGCTGAGACAGGGAGTCAGCCCCAGCATTTT
NA,15,TRBV20-1,TRBJ2-3,many,CSARDGGSTTDTQYF,TGCAGTGCTAGAGACGGGGGCAGCACCACAGATACGCAGTATTTT
NA,14,TRBV5-1,TRBJ1-2,NA,CASSWDTSNDGYTF,TGCGCCAGCAGCTGGGACACCTCTAACGATGGCTACACCTTC
TRBD1,13,TRBV28,TRBJ1-1,many,CATGAGGLTEAFF,TGTGCCACGGGGGCAGGGGGGCTCACTGAAGCTTTCTTT
NA,14,TRBV5-1,TRBJ1-1,many,CASRRGNLNTEAFF,TGCGCCAGCAGGCGAGGCAATTTGAACACTGAAGCTTTCTTT
TRBD2,16,TRBV5-6,TRBJ2-5,NA,CASSPRRLLAGETQYF,TGTGCCAGCAGCCCCCGACGCTTACTAGCGGGAGAGACCCAGTACTTC
TRBD2,15,TRBV20-1,TRBJ2-1,many,CSAHYPGLAGGEQFF,TGCAGTGCTCATTATCCGGGACTAGCGGGCGGTGAGCAGTTCTTC
TRBD1,17,TRBV14,TRBJ2-2,NA,CASSKNLGQGDTGELFF,TGTGCCAGCAGCAAAAACCTGGGACAGGGGGACACCGGGGAGCTGTTTTTT
NA,14,TRBV5-1,TRBJ2-3,NA,CASSLETPTDTQYF,TGCGCCAGCAGCTTGGAAACACCCACAGATACGCAGTATTTT
TRBD1,14,TRBV5-1,TRBJ2-3,NA,CASTTGGKEDTQYF,TGCGCCAGCACAACAGGGGGCAAAGAAGATACGCAGTATTTT
NA,13,TRBV6-1,TRBJ1-4,many,CASSVSELEKLFF,TGTGCCAGCAGTGTATCAGAGCTTGAAAAACTGTTTTTT
NA,17,TRBV7-8,TRBJ2-2,many,CASSTRAPFLNTGELFF,TGTGCCAGCAGCACCCGGGCCCCTTTTTTGAACACCGGGGAGCTGTTTTTT
NA,16,TRBV30,TRBJ1-2,few,CAIPRSRYRERNGYTF,TGTGCCATACCTCGAAGCAGGTACAGGGAGAGGAATGGCTACACCTTC
TRBD1,15,TRBV2,TRBJ1-2,many,CASVEAGTAIYGYTF,TGTGCCAGCGTCGAGGCCGGGACAGCGATCTATGGCTACACCTTC
TRBD1,13,TRBV28,TRBJ2-7,many,CASRTQGTDEQYF,TGTGCCAGCAGAACACAGGGGACGGACGAGCAGTACTTC
NA,15,TRBV4-1,TRBJ2-1,few,CASSQGGERYNEQFF,TGCGCCAGCAGCCAAGGGGGGGAGAGGTACAATGAGCAGTTCTTC
NA,13,TRBV19,TRBJ2-7,few,CASSISVLYEQYF,TGTGCCAGTAGTATCTCCGTCCTCTACGAGCAGTACTTC
NA,16,TRBV12-3/TRBV12-4,TRBJ2-1,many,CASTPTGYGVRSEQFF,TGTGCCAGCACCCCAACAGGGTACGGGGTTCGAAGTGAGCAGTTCTTC
NA,15,TRBV2,TRBJ2-4,many,CASSEGRLTKNIQYF,TGTGCCAGCAGTGAAGGGAGGCTTACCAAAAACATTCAGTACTTC
NA,14,TRBV7-2,TRBJ2-7,NA,CASSLATNTHEQYF,TGTGCCAGCAGCTTAGCCACGAACACCCACGAGCAGTACTTC
TRBD1,14,TRBV10-3,TRBJ2-5,few,CAISGGQGGETQYF,TGTGCCATCAGTGGGGGACAGGGGGGAGAGACCCAGTACTTC
NA,15,TRBV24-1,TRBJ1-5,many,CATSGTSGVNQPQHF,TGTGCCACCAGCGGTACATCAGGGGTGAATCAGCCCCAGCATTTT
NA,14,TRBV27,TRBJ2-7,many,CASSLDGASYEQYF,TGTGCCAGCAGTTTGGACGGCGCCTCCTACGAGCAGTACTTC
NA,14,TRBV12-3/TRBV12-4,TRBJ2-2,few,CASSFVANTGELFF,TGTGCCAGCAGTTTCGTTGCGAACACCGGGGAGCTGTTTTTT
NA,15,TRBV7-9,TRBJ1-1,NA,CASSPTTGWGTEAFF,TGTGCCAGCAGCCCAACGACAGGCTGGGGGACTGAAGCTTTCTTT